Listed here are 16 T cell receptor beta chains from one sample, sequenced in a study of human T cells and chemical hapten exposure. TCRdb passed the RACE reads through MiXCR, listing each CDR3 protein once. The repertoire holds 30,000 to 40,000 distinct CDR3 sequences, around 6.4% seen once, with roughly 9.2% in the top ten. Documented time point: patch test 1, 2 weeks after DPC sensitization. As to treatment: therapeutic diphenylcyclopropenone sensitization with weekly scalp DPC. From whole blood left unfractionated, total RNA was extracted. Source: whole blood, taken in connection with sensitization to the hapten diphenylcyclopropenone (DPC). The receptor source for this set is a woman in her 30s with alopecia areata. Some clones in this sample may be carry-over from other donors' samples.

The rearrangement links TRBV4-2 to TRBJ2-7; D tentatively fits TRBD1 or TRBD2 (6 bases each). CDR3 length equals 15 residues. Per germline, CDR1 LGHNA and CDR2 YNFKEQ. Trimming stripped 0 bases from V and 9 bases from J, with 18 bases between. The CDR3 loop is CASSQEAGTQTGQYF. CDR3 nucleotides: TGTGCCAGCAGCCAAGAAGCGGGTACCCAGACAGGGCAGTACTTC.

This clonotype has ten or more counts. The CDR3, as DNA: TGTGCCAGCAGCGGCTTTAGCAGATCCACAGATACGCAGTATTTT. Its translation: CASSGFSRSTDTQYF. J is TRBJ2-3 and V is TRBV7-9; D gene uncertain. Trimming took off 5 bases at V and 2 bases at J, with 14 bases between the two ends. The CDR3 consists of 15 residues. In germline, CDR1 is SEHNR, CDR2 FQNEAQ (reference sequence).

The table lists this clonotype with a few counts. The J gene is TRBJ2-3, the V gene TRBV11-3; possible D gene TRBD1, 5 bases. This CDR3 contains 15 residues. Germline CDR1 SGHNT, CDR2 YENEEA. Trimming cost V 5 bases and J 4 bases, with 16 bases left between them. The CDR3 region is CASSPRPGPPDTQYF. The DNA of the CDR3 is TGTGCCAGCAGCCCTCGGCCAGGGCCCCCAGATACGCAGTATTTT.

This clonotype is classed as medium-sized. The chain combines TRBV7-2 with TRBJ2-3; D ambiguous. Per the germline V gene, CDR1 is SGHTA and CDR2 is FQGNSA. This CDR3 has 12 amino acids. V dropped 5 bases and J dropped 2 bases, with 5 bases sitting between them. CDR3 DNA sequence: TGTGCCAGCAGCAGCTTCACAGATACGCAGTATTTT. It is translated as CASSSFTDTQYF.

V is TRBV6-2 or TRBV6-3 and J is TRBJ2-3; 8 nucleotides agree with TRBD1. CDR1 and CDR2 (germline): MNHEY, SVGEGT. The CDR3 is 16 residues long. Trimming at V came to 7 bases and at J to 2 bases, leaving 11 bases not matched to a gene. CDR3 nucleotides: TGTGCCAGCACTTCGACAGGGGCCCTTATCACAGATACGCAGTATTTT. This encodes CASTSTGALITDTQYF.

The V gene is TRBV6-1, the J gene TRBJ1-2; TRBD1 is a possible D gene (5 bases). The CDR3 has 15 amino acids. V dropped 6 bases and J dropped 5 bases, with 19 bases sitting between them. Per germline, CDR1 MNHNS and CDR2 SASEGT. The CDR3: CASSSITGRGYGYTF. DNA of the CDR3: TGTGCCAGCAGCTCTATTACGGGGCGCGGGTATGGCTACACCTTC.

In this sample, this clonotype turned up a few times. The genes are TRBV7-9 and TRBJ2-5; 13 bases are shared with TRBD2. With V trimmed by 3 bases and J by 3 bases, 1 base remained unmatched. CDR1 is SEHNR, CDR2 FQNEAQ, per germline (reference sequence). CDR3 length equals 15 residues. CDR3 protein: CASSFGTSGEETQYF. As DNA, the CDR3 is TGTGCCAGCAGCTTTGGGACTAGCGGGGAAGAGACCCAGTACTTC.

This clonotype was detected ten times or more. The chain joins TRBV6-2 or TRBV6-3 to TRBJ1-5; D gene uncertain. The V end lost 0 bases, the J end lost 3 bases, and 9 bases lay between the germline ends. Germline V gives CDR1 MNHEY, CDR2 SVGEGT. CDR3 length: 15 residues. In DNA, the CDR3 is TGTGCCAGCAGTTACTCTGCAACTAACAATCAGCCCCAGCATTTT. Protein sequence: CASSYSATNNQPQHF.

This clonotype was counted only a few times. The gene calls are TRBV7-9 and TRBJ2-3, with TRBD2 identical over 13 bases. From germline, CDR1 is SEHNR and CDR2 FQNEAQ (reference sequence). CDR3 length: 19 residues. Trimming took 1 base from V and 2 from J; bases not matched to a gene: 9. The CDR3 reads CASSLVRSTSGGATDTQYF. CDR3 coding DNA: TGTGCCAGCAGCTTAGTGAGAAGTACTAGCGGGGGGGCCACAGATACGCAGTATTTT.

This clonotype was counted ten times or more. CDR3 nucleotide sequence: TGTGCCAGCAGTCCCAACGGACAGGGAGGATGGGGCAATCAGCCCCAGCATTTT. Protein product: CASSPNGQGGWGNQPQHF. The genes are TRBV28 and TRBJ1-5; 8 bases agree with TRBD1. Germline values: CDR1 MDHEN, CDR2 SYDVKM. V was clipped by 5 bases and J by 2 bases; unmatched bases: 14. The CDR3 runs 18 residues.

This chain links TRBV4-3 with TRBJ2-3; D call uncertain. CDR1 and CDR2 (germline): LGHNA, YSLEER. The CDR3 spans 16 residues. The ends were cut back, 0 bases at V and 4 bases at J, with 14 bases in the middle. CDR3 amino acids: CASSQDRHPSADTQYF. CDR3 coding DNA: TGCGCCAGCAGCCAAGATCGACATCCGAGCGCAGATACGCAGTATTTT.

This clonotype was recorded a few times. The chain joins TRBV9 to TRBJ2-3; D may be TRBD1 (5 bases). The CDR3 sequence is 14 residues long. The V and J ends lost 2 bases and 6 bases respectively, with 13 bases between them. Germline V gene lookup returns CDR1 SGDLS and CDR2 YYNGEE. The CDR3 bases are TGTGCCAGCAGCGTTGGGGCCTTACGGGATACGCAGTATTTT. Its protein is CASSVGALRDTQYF. The whole variable domain, filled in from reference TRBV9 and TRBJ2-3, reads DSGVTQTPKHLITATGQRVTLRCSPRSGDLSVYWYQQSLDQGLQFLIQYYNGEERAKGNILERFSAQQFPDLHSELNLSSLELGDSALYFCASSVGALRDTQYFGPGTRLTVL.

The rearrangement links TRBV11-3 to TRBJ2-7; D possibly corresponds to TRBD1 (6 bases). Germline V lookup: CDR1 SGHNT, CDR2 YENEEA. Trimming left V 2 bases short and J 4 bases short, with 15 bases between. The CDR3 has 15 residues. CDR3 region: CASSLKGDTLYEQYF. The DNA for the CDR3 is TGTGCCAGCAGCTTAAAAGGGGACACACTGTACGAGCAGTACTTC.

In this sample, this clonotype turned up a few times. The chain uses TRBV7-6 and TRBJ1-6; 11 bases line up with TRBD1. CDR3 length: 13 amino acids. Germline values: CDR1 SGHVS, CDR2 FNYEAQ. Trimming cost V 7 bases and J 10 bases; bases outside gene matches: 3. The CDR3 loop is CASKGQGASPLHF. CDR3 bases: TGTGCCAGCAAAGGACAGGGGGCCTCACCCCTCCACTTT.

This clonotype was detected ten times or more. The V and J genes are TRBV6-4 and TRBJ2-1; weak D call: TRBD2 (5 bases). The germline V gene has CDR1 MRHNA and CDR2 SNTAGT. V gave up 5 bases and J gave up 6 bases, with 23 bases separating them. The CDR3 covers 17 residues. The DNA for the CDR3 is TGTGCCAGCAGTCAAAATCCCCGACTATTCCCAGGCAATGAGCAGTTCTTC. Protein sequence: CASSQNPRLFPGNEQFF.

The table lists this clonotype with many counts. The chain couples TRBV6-5 to TRBJ2-7; 9 nucleotides line up with TRBD1. The germline CDR1 and CDR2 sequences are MNHEY and SVGAGI. With 4 bases clipped from V and 3 bases from J, the junction kept 7 bases outside the gene matches. CDR3 length equals 15 residues. CDR3 in amino acids: CASSWGQGSGYEQYF. DNA of the CDR3: TGTGCCAGCAGTTGGGGACAGGGTTCCGGCTACGAGCAGTACTTC.